This TCR beta chain was captured by sequencing in a study of blood T cell repertoires in COVID-19. In the study overall: The analysed material was cDNA or gDNA that came from T cells, B-cell-depleted T cells, or PBMCs.

Sequencing used immunoSEQ multiplex PCR; TCRdb keeps in-frame clones, though not all of them. The data contain 150,000 to 200,000 clones, 87% of them singletons. The V gene's germline CDR1 is KGHDR and CDR2 SFDVKD. The V end was cut by 4 bases, the J end by 2 bases, with 7 bases between. The CDR3 spans 13 residues. This sequence originates from a man between 40 and 49 years old with active or convalescent COVID-19. Specimen: peripheral blood. The V gene is TRBV24-1, the J gene TRBJ1-1, with D possibly matching TRBD1 (5 bases). The CDR3 DNA reads as TGTGCCACCAGTGACAGGGCAAACACTGAAGCTTTCTTT. Its translation: CATSDRANTEAFF.